The present T cell receptor (beta chain) was sequenced within a study of beta chain features in type 1 diabetes. Study conclusions and caveats: Reads derived from cDNA could over-represent cells showing high TCR expression.

This clone was found a few times. Its specificity is unknown. The sequenced template was cDNA made from the entire isolated RNA. Profiled with immunoSEQ multiplex PCR; TCRdb holds only in-frame clones, not every one. This sample carries fewer than 650,000 clones, around a sixth of them seen once, and the ten largest clones take more than 0.08%. The source of this sequence is a man aged 18 to 30 in good health. Sequencing was done on a sample of naive CD4+ T cells from blood.

CDR3 sequence (DNA): TGTGCCAGCAGCTTAGGGACCACTCTATATGAAGCTTTCTTT. Protein: CASSLGTTLYEAFF. This chain uses TRBV11-2 with TRBJ1-1; D is unresolved. Between the trimmed V and J ends, which lost 1 base and 7 bases, there was a span of 13 bases. This CDR3 comprises 14 residues. Germline V gene sequence: CDR1 SGHAT, CDR2 FQNNGV. Supplemented by reference TRBV11-2 and TRBJ1-1, the full variable domain reads EAGVAQSPRYKIIEKRQSVAFWCNPISGHATLYWYQQILGQGPKLLIQFQNNGVVDDSQLPKDRFSAERLKGVDSTLKIQPAKLEDSAVYLCASSLGTTLYEAFFGQGTRLTVV.